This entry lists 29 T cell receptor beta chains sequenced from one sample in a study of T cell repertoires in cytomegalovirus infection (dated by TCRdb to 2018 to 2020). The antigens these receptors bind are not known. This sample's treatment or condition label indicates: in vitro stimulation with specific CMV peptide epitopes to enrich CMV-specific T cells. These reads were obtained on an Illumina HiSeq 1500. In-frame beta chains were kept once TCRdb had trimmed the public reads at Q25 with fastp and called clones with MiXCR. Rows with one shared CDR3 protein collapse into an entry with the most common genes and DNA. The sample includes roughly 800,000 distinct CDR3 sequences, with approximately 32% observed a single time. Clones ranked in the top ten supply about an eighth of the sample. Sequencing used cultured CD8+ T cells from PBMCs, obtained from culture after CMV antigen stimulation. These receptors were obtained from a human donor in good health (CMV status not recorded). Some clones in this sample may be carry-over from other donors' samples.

The CDR3 bases are TGTGCCAGCAGCTGGGGAGGTACCCCTGAAGCTTTCTTT. Translation: CASSWGGTPEAFF. The chain has TRBV4-2 and TRBJ1-1, with no clear D. CDR1 LGHNA and CDR2 YNFKEQ come from the germline V gene. CDR3 size: 13 residues. V shed 5 bases and J shed 6 bases, with 13 bases lying between them.

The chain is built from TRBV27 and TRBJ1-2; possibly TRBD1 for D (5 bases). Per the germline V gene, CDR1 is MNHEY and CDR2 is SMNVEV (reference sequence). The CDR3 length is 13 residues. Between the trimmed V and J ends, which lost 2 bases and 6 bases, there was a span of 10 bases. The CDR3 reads CASSLGGANGYTF. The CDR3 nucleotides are TGTGCCAGCAGTTTAGGCGGGGCCAATGGCTACACCTTC.

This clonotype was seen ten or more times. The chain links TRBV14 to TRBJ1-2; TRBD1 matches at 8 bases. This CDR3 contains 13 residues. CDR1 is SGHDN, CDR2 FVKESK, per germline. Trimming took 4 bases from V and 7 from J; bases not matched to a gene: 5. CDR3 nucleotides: TGTGCCAGCAGCCCTAGGACAGGGTTTGGCTACACCTTC. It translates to CASSPRTGFGYTF.

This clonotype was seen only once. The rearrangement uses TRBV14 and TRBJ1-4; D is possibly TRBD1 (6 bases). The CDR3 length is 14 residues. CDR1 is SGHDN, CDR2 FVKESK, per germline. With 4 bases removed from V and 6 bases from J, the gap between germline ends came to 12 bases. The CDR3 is CASSPRGRHEKLFF. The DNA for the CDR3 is TGTGCCAGCAGCCCCAGGGGACGGCATGAAAAACTGTTTTTT.

The CDR3 protein is CASSKKREQTQYF. DNA for the CDR3: TGTGCCAGCAGCAAAAAAAGGGAACAGACCCAGTACTTC. The rearrangement joins TRBV7-9 to TRBJ2-5; D not certain. Germline V gene sequence: CDR1 SEHNR, CDR2 FQNEAQ (reference sequence). The CDR3 has 13 residues. Trimming left V 5 bases short and J 6 bases short, with 13 bases between.

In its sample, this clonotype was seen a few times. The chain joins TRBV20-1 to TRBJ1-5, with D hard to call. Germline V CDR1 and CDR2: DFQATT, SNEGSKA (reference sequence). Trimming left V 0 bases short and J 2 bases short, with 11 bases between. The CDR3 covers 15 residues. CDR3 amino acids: CSARDHGAGNQPQHF. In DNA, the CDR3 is TGCAGTGCTAGAGATCATGGCGCTGGCAATCAGCCCCAGCATTTT.

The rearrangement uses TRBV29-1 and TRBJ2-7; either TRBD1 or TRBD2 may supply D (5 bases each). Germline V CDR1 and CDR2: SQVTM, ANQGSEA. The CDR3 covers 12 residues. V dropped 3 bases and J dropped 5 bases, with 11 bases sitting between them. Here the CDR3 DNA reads TGCAGCGTTGAGGGACCTAGACACGAGCAGTACTTC. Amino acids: CSVEGPRHEQYF.

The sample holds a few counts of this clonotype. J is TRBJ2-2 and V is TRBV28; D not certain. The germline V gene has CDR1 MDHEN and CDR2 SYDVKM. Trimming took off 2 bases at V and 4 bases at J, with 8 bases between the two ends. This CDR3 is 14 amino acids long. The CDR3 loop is CASSLTRVTGELFF. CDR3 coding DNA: TGTGCCAGCAGTTTAACCAGAGTCACCGGGGAGCTGTTTTTT.

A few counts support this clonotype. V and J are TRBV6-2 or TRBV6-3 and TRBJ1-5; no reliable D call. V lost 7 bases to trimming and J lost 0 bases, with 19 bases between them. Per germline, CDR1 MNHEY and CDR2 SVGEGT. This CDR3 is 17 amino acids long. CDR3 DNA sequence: TGTGCCAGCACCCTCGTCTTCGGGAGTGGTAGCAATCAGCCCCAGCATTTT. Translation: CASTLVFGSGSNQPQHF.

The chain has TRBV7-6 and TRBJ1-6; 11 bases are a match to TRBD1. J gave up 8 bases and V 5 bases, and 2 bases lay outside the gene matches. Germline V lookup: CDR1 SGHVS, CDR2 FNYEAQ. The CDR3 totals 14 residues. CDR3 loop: CASSRTGGDSPLHF. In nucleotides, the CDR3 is TGTGCCAGCAGCCGGACAGGGGGCGATTCACCCCTCCACTTT.

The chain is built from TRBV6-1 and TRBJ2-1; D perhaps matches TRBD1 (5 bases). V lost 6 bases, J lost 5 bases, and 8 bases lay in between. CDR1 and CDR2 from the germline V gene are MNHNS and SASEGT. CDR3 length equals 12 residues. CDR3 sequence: CASRRTNNEQFF. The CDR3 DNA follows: TGTGCCAGCAGGCGGACAAACAATGAGCAGTTCTTC.

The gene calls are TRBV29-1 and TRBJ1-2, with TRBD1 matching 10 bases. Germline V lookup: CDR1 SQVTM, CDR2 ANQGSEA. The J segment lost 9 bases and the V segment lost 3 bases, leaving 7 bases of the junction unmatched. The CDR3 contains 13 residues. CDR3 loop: CSVEGTGVLSYTF. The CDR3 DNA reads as TGCAGCGTTGAGGGGACAGGGGTTTTGAGCTACACCTTC.

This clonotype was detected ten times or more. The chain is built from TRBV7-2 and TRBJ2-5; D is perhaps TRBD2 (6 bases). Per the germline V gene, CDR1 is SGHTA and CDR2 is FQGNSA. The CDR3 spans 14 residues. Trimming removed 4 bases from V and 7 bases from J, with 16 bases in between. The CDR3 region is CASSSTSNLGTQYF. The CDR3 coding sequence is TGTGCCAGCAGCTCGACTAGTAACTTGGGGACCCAGTACTTC.

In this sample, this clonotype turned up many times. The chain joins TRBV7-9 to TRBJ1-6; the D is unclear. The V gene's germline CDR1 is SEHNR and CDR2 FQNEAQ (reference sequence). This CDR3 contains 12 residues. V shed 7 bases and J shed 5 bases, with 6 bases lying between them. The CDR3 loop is CASNLDNSPLHF. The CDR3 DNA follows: TGTGCCAGCAACCTGGATAATTCACCCCTCCACTTT.

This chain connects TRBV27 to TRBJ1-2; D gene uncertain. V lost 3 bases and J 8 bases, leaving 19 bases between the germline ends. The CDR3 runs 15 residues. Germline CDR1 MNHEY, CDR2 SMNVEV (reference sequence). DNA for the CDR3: TGTGCCAGCAGTTTTGGAAGGGCTCATTTGGGAGGCTACACCTTC. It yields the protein CASSFGRAHLGGYTF.

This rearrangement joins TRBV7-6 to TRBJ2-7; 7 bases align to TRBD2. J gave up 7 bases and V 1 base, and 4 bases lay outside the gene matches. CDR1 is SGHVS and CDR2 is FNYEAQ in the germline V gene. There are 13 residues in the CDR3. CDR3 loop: CASSLGVGGEQYV. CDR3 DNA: TGTGCCAGCAGCTTAGGGGTGGGGGGGGAGCAGTACGTC.

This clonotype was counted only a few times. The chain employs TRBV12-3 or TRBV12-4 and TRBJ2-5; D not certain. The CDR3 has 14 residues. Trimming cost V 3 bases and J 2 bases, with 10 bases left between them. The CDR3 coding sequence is TGTGCCAGCAGTTTCACTCGACTTCAAGAGACCCAGTACTTC. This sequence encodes CASSFTRLQETQYF.

This CDR3 reads CAGPPGLAGFGTDTQYF. The CDR3 DNA reads TGTGCCGGACCTCCGGGACTAGCGGGGTTCGGCACAGATACGCAGTATTTT. This chain joins TRBV7-9 and TRBJ2-3; TRBD2 matches 13 bases. V dropped 11 bases and J dropped 1; count of bases not matched to a gene: 12. This CDR3 contains 17 residues. CDR1 is SEHNR and CDR2 is FQNEAQ in the germline V gene (reference sequence).

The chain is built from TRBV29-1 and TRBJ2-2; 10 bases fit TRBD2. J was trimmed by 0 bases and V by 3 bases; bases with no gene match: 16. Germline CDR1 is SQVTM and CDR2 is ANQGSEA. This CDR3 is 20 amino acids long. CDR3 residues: CSVESRASGGHKSNTGELFF. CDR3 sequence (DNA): TGCAGCGTTGAGTCGAGGGCTAGCGGGGGACACAAATCGAACACCGGGGAGCTGTTTTTT.

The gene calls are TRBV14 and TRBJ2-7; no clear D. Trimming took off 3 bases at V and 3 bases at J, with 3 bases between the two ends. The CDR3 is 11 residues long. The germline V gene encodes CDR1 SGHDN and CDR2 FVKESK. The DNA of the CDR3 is TGTGCCAGCAGCCAGTACTACGAGCAGTACTTC. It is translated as CASSQYYEQYF.

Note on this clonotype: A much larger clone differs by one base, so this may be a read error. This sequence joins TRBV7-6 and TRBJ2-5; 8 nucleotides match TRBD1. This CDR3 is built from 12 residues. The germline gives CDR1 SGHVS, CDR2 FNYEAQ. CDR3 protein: CASSPSGQASHF. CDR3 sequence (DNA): TGTGCCAGCAGCCCCTCGGGACAGGCATCCCACTTC.

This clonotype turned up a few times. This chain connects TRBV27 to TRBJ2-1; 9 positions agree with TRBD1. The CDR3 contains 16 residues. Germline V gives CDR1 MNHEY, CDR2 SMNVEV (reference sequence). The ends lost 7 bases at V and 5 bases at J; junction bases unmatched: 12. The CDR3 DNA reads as TGTGCCAGCACCTGGGGTGGACGGGACAGGGACAATGAGCAGTTCTTC. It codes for CASTWGGRDRDNEQFF.

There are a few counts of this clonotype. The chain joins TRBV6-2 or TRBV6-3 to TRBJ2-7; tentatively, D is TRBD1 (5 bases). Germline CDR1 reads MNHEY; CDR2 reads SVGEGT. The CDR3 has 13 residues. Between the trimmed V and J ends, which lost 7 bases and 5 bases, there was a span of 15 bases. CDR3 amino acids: CASISRELDEQYV. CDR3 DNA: TGTGCCAGCATTTCCAGGGAATTAGACGAGCAGTACGTC.

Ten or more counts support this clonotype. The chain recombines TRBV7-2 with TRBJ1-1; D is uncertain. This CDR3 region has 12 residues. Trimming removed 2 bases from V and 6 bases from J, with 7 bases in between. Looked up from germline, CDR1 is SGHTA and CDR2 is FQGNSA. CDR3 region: CASSLRISEAFF. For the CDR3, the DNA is TGTGCCAGCAGCTTAAGAATCTCTGAAGCTTTCTTT.

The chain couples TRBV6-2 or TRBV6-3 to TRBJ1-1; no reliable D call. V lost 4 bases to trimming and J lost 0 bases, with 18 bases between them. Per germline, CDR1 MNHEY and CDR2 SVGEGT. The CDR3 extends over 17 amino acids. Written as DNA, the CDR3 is TGTGCCAGCAGTTCCCGATGGGCAGGCGTCATGAACACTGAAGCTTTCTTT. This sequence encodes CASSSRWAGVMNTEAFF.

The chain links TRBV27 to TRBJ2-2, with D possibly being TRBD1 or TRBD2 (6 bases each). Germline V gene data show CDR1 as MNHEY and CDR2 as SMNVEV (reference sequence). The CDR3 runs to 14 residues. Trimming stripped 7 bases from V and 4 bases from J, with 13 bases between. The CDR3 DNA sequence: TGTGCCAGCAAGCCGGGGGCGGGCACCGGGGAGCTGTTTTTT. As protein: CASKPGAGTGELFF.

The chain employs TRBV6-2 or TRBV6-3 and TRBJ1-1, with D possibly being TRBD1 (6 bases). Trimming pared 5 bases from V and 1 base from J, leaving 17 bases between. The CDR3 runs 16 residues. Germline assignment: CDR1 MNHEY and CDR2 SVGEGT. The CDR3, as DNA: TGTGCCAGCAGTCCACTGGGCAGGGGAGGGAACACTGAAGCTTTCTTT. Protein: CASSPLGRGGNTEAFF.

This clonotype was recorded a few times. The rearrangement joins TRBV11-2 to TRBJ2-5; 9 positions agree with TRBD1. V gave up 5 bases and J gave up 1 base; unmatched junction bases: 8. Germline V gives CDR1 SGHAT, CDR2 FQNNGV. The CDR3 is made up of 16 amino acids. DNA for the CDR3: TGTGCCAGCAGCCCATGGGACAGGGAGGCCCAAGAGACCCAGTACTTC. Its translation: CASSPWDREAQETQYF.

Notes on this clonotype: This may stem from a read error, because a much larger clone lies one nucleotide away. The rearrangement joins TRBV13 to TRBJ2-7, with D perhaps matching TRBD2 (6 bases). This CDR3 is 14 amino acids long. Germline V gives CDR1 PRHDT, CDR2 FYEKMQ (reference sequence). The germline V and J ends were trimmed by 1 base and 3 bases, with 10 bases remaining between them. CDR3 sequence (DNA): TGTGCCAGCAGCTTAGCGGGGGACGGCTACGAGCAGTACTTC. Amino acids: CASSLAGDGYEQYF.